This TCR beta chain was obtained from a study of identical twins. Points from the study as a whole: Rather than following the same donors, the conclusions depended on cross-sectional statistical analysis.

V lost 2 bases, J lost 0 bases, and 6 bases lay in between. The length of the CDR3 is 13 residues. Per germline, CDR1 DFQATT and CDR2 SNEGSKA (reference sequence). A few counts support this clonotype. Its antigen is as yet unknown. A universal primer binding site was introduced by template switching. The final cDNA contained unique molecular identifiers. TCRdb re-called the 5' RACE reads through MiXCR, storing one row per CDR3 protein. The table shows about 520,000 distinct CDR3 sequences, with around 20% occurring only once. This sample was also put to use in a study of T cells expressing NK-cell markers. As that report states: Seven of the eight sequenced donors were HCMV-seropositive; one was seronegative.

The specimen was CD4+ T cells sorted from blood. The origin of this receptor is a woman aged 18 to 35 in good health. This rearrangement joins TRBV20-1 to TRBJ2-3; D unresolved. The CDR3 DNA is TGCAGTGCTAGAATAGGGAGCACAGATACGCAGTATTTT. The encoded protein is CSARIGSTDTQYF.